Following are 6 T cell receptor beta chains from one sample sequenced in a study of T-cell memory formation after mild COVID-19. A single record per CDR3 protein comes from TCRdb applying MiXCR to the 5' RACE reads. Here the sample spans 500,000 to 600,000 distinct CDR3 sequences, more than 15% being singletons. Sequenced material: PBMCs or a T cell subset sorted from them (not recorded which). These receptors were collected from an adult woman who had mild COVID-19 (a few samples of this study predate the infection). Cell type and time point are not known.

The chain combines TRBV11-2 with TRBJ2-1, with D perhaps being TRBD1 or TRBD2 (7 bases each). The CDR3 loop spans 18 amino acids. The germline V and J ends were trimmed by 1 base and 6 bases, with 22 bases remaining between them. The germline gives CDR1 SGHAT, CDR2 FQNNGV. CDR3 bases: TGTGCCAGCAGCTTAGTAGCTGGGGGGGACAGAAAGGGCAATGAGCAGTTCTTC. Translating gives CASSLVAGGDRKGNEQFF.

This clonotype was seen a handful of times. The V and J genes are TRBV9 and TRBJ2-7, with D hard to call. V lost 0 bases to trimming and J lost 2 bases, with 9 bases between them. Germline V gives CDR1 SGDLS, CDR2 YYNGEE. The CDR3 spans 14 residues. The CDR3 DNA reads TGTGCCAGCAGCGTAGCTGTCAGTACCTACGAGCAGTACTTC. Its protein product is CASSVAVSTYEQYF.

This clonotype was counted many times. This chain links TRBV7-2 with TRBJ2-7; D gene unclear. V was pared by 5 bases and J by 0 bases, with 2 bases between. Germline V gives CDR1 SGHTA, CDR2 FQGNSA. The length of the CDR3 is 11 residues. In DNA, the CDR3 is TGTGCCAGCAGCCCCTCCTACGAGCAGTACTTC. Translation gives CASSPSYEQYF.

The CDR3 loop reads CASSLTDRIAFF. CDR3 in DNA: TGTGCCAGCAGCTTAACGGACAGGATAGCTTTCTTT. J is TRBJ1-1 and V is TRBV7-2, with 7 bases matching TRBD1. Trimming cost V 2 bases and J 10 bases; bases outside gene matches: 4. The germline V gene encodes CDR1 SGHTA and CDR2 FQGNSA. CDR3 length: 12 amino acids.

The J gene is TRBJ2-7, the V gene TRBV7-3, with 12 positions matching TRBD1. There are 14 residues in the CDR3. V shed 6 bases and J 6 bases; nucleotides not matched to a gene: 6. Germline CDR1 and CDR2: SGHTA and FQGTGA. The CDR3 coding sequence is TGTGCCAGCAGTCCGGGACAGGGGGCCGTCGAGCAGTACTTC. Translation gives CASSPGQGAVEQYF.

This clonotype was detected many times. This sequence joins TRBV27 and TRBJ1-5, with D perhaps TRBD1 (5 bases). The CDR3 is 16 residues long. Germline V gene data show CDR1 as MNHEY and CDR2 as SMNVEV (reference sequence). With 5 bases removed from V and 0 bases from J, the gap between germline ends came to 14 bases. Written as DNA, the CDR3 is TGTGCCAGCAGTATGGAGGGGACCCTTAGCAATCAGCCCCAGCATTTT. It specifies CASSMEGTLSNQPQHF.